This T cell receptor beta chain was found in a study of blood T cell repertoires in COVID-19. In the study overall: Sites in the United States, Italy and Spain provided acute and convalescent COVID-19 samples. PBMCs, B-cell-depleted T cells, or T cells were the source of the cDNA or gDNA that made up the material.

Authors' data handling: The assay estimated nucleated cells by amplifying reference gene primers. Sequencing used immunoSEQ multiplex PCR; TCRdb keeps in-frame clones, though not all of them. V, J and clone size were drawn from that table, and D and trimming were deduced from the DNA. The data hold about 180,000 clones, with roughly 90% observed a single time. This clone was counted once. The sample comprised peripheral blood. This sequence originates from a woman in her forties or fifties with acute or convalescent COVID-19.

CDR3 nucleotides: TGTGCCAGCAGCGAAGGGGGCGCTTACGACTATGGCTACACCTTC. Residues: CASSEGGAYDYGYTF. The chain is built from TRBV7-2 and TRBJ1-2; 7 bases align to TRBD1. The CDR3 extends over 15 amino acids. From germline, CDR1 is SGHTA and CDR2 FQGNSA. Trimming cost V 5 bases and J 3 bases; bases outside gene matches: 9.